The 6 T cell receptor beta chains below all came from one sample that was sequenced in a study of neurological immune-mediated disorders. TCRdb ran MiXCR on the 5' RACE reads and lists one entry per CDR3 protein. The table includes 55,000 to 75,000 distinct CDR3 sequences, roughly 5.5% detected once. The sequenced sample consisted of PBMCs. These receptors were taken from a woman between 25 and 40 years old with multiple sclerosis.

The table lists this clonotype with many counts. The chain links TRBV20-1 to TRBJ2-5; 8 nucleotides line up with TRBD2. The CDR3 is 15 amino acids. The ends lost 6 bases at V and 3 bases at J; junction bases unmatched: 12. The germline V gene has CDR1 DFQATT and CDR2 SNEGSKA (reference sequence). The CDR3 bases are TGCAGTGCAGCCCTCATCGGGGGGGGAAAAGAGACCCAGTACTTC. Residues: CSAALIGGGKETQYF.

At least ten counts were recorded for this clonotype. The J gene is TRBJ1-2, the V gene TRBV7-9; no clear D. Germline CDR1 SEHNR, CDR2 FQNEAQ (reference sequence). The CDR3 extends over 14 amino acids. V was pared by 6 bases and J by 2 bases, with 13 bases between. CDR3 DNA sequence: TGTGCCAGCAGTACTAGATTGGAAAACTATGGCTACACCTTC. It specifies CASSTRLENYGYTF.

This clonotype was counted ten times or more. The chain is built from TRBV20-1 and TRBJ1-5; tentatively, D is TRBD1 (6 bases). V lost 6 bases and J 5 bases, leaving 23 bases between the germline ends. This CDR3 is built from 16 residues. The germline V gene has CDR1 DFQATT and CDR2 SNEGSKA (reference sequence). The DNA of the CDR3 is TGCAGTGCCCCAATGGGGGGCCAGTACAGGGATCAGCCCCAGCATTTT. Encoded protein: CSAPMGGQYRDQPQHF.

This clonotype occurred many times. The CDR3 sequence: CSASRQDKNIQYF. The CDR3 DNA is TGCAGTGCTAGTAGACAGGACAAAAACATTCAGTACTTC. This chain joins TRBV20-1 and TRBJ2-4; TRBD1 might be the D (6 bases). Germline-derived CDR1 and CDR2 are DFQATT and SNEGSKA (reference sequence). The CDR3 has 13 amino acids. The germline V and J ends were trimmed by 3 bases and 3 bases, with 9 bases remaining between them.

This clonotype was counted ten times or more. The V and J genes are TRBV29-1 and TRBJ1-4; D is ambiguous. The CDR3 loop spans 15 amino acids. V was trimmed by 4 bases and J by 8 bases, leaving 20 bases between them. The germline CDR1 and CDR2 sequences are SQVTM and ANQGSEA. In DNA form, the CDR3 reads TGCAGCGTTGTTTACGCCCGGGGAGGATACGAAAAACTGTTTTTT. Its protein is CSVVYARGGYEKLFF.

This clonotype was detected a few times. This sequence joins TRBV6-6 and TRBJ2-5; 9 bases are a match to TRBD1. The CDR3 has 18 residues. Trimming took 4 bases from V and 5 from J; bases not matched to a gene: 17. CDR1 and CDR2 from the germline V gene are MNHNY and SVGAGI (reference sequence). CDR3 sequence (DNA): TGTGCCAGCAGTTTATTAGGAGGACGGACAGGGGTCCACGAGACCCAGTACTTC. The encoded protein is CASSLLGGRTGVHETQYF.